A selection of T cell receptor beta chains follows, all from one sample in a study of cytomegalovirus exposure and HLA in healthy donors. This table comes from immunoSEQ multiplex PCR, and its TCRdb copy is limited to in-frame clones, with some not included. The table shows 90,000 to 120,000 clones, with 65% to 80% occurring only once. The material sequenced was PBMCs. The receptors derive from a female donor in good health and CMV-seropositive. Each CDR3 is given with its conserved first and last residue. The D gene is left open where the match is weak. Clone size is not always given. Where it is, it says once, few, many or a class for expanded clones.

j_call clone_size v_call d_call cdr3_aa cdr3_nt
TRBJ2-7 - TRBV9 TRBD2 CASSPRLAGVYEQYF TGTGCCAGCAGCCCTCGCCTAGCGGGAGTCTACGAGCAGTACTTC
TRBJ1-1 - TRBV19 - CASSIGGFGGTEAFF TGTGCCAGTAGTATTGGTGGGTTTGGAGGCACTGAAGCTTTCTTT
TRBJ1-3 few TRBV25-1 - CASSEAGSGNTIYF TGTGCCAGCAGTGAGGCGGGGTCTGGAAACACCATATATTTT
TRBJ2-5 - TRBV9 - CASSLHTLGGTQYF TGTGCCAGCAGCCTCCACACCCTTGGAGGGACCCAGTACTTC
TRBJ2-2 - TRBV7-9 TRBD1 CASGLGTVTIGELFF TGTGCCAGCGGACTCGGGACAGTTACAATCGGGGAGCTGTTTTTT
TRBJ2-7 - TRBV4-3 TRBD1 CASSQYRDRINEQYF TGCGCCAGCAGCCAATACCGGGACAGGATTAACGAGCAGTACTTC
TRBJ2-3 - TRBV30 - CAWSSSGLRTDTQYF TGTGCCTGGAGTTCATCGGGGTTACGGACAGATACGCAGTATTTT
TRBJ2-7 - TRBV10-1 TRBD1 CASRARQGANYEQYF TGCGCCAGCAGAGCAAGACAGGGGGCGAACTACGAGCAGTACTTC
TRBJ1-1 - TRBV18 - CASSPSISAVNTEAFF TGTGCCAGCTCACCATCGATATCCGCAGTGAACACTGAAGCTTTCTTT
TRBJ2-3 - TRBV7-2 - CASSFGITGDTQYF TGTGCCAGCAGCTTCGGCATCACAGGAGATACGCAGTATTTT
TRBJ1-5 - TRBV28 TRBD1 CASSFRDRPNQPQHF TGTGCCAGCAGTTTCCGGGACAGACCAAATCAGCCCCAGCATTTT
TRBJ2-3 - TRBV5-1 - CASGPGLTDTQYF TGCGCCTCTGGACCGGGACTCACAGATACGCAGTATTTT
TRBJ2-7 - TRBV2 TRBD1 CASSEGTGENYEQYF TGTGCCAGCAGTGAAGGGACAGGGGAGAACTACGAGCAGTACTTC
TRBJ2-7 - TRBV30 TRBD1 CAWSTGTYEQYF TGTGCCTGGTCGACAGGGACCTACGAGCAGTACTTC
TRBJ2-7 - TRBV7-9 TRBD1 CASSLDVARGLEQYF TGTGCCAGCAGCTTAGATGTCGCCAGGGGGTTAGAGCAGTACTTC
TRBJ2-2 - TRBV4-2 - CASSQSHRGGDTGELFF TGTGCCAGCAGCCAATCTCACAGGGGGGGTGACACCGGGGAGCTGTTTTTT
TRBJ1-1 - TRBV11-2 - CASSLSQANTEAFF TGTGCCAGCAGCTTAAGCCAGGCGAACACTGAAGCTTTCTTT
TRBJ2-1 - TRBV19 - CASSGVQSSYNEQFF TGTGCCAGTAGTGGAGTACAAAGCTCCTACAATGAGCAGTTCTTC
TRBJ2-7 - TRBV9 - CASSVGQSYGQYF TGTGCCAGCAGCGTTGGACAGTCCTACGGGCAGTACTTC
TRBJ2-3 - TRBV7-9 - CASSLRLDTQYF TGTGCCAGCAGCTTACGTTTGGATACGCAGTATTTT
TRBJ1-2 few TRBV7-2 TRBD1 CASSLGGTGSAYGYTF TGTGCCAGCAGCTTGGGAGGGACAGGCTCGGCCTATGGCTACACCTTC
TRBJ2-1 - TRBV12-2 - CASRLVAGHSYNEQFF TGTGCAAGTCGCTTAGTTGCAGGGCACTCCTACAATGAGCAGTTCTTC
TRBJ2-3 - TRBV5-4 TRBD2 CASSPLGREGPDTQYF TGTGCCAGCAGCCCCTTAGGGCGGGAGGGCCCGGATACGCAGTATTTT
TRBJ2-3 - TRBV7-9 TRBD2 CASSLANRLAGSTDTQYF TGTGCCAGCAGCTTAGCCAACCGACTAGCGGGGAGCACAGATACGCAGTATTTT
TRBJ1-4 medium-sized TRBV6-1 TRBD1 CASSFIGQDEKLFF TGTGCCAGCAGCTTCATCGGACAGGATGAAAAACTGTTTTTT
TRBJ2-3 once TRBV25-1 - CASSSVRSGSTDTQYF TGTGCCAGCAGTTCCGTTCGGAGCGGGAGCACAGATACGCAGTATTTT
TRBJ2-1 - TRBV2 - CASSLLASSYNEQFF TGTGCCAGCAGCCTTCTAGCCAGCTCCTACAATGAGCAGTTCTTC
TRBJ1-1 - TRBV12-5 - CASGLPPGTNAFF TGTGCTAGTGGTTTGCCCCCTGGGACTAACGCTTTCTTT
TRBJ2-3 - TRBV5-1 - CASSLDSGTDTQYF TGCGCCAGCAGCCTAGACAGCGGCACAGATACGCAGTATTTT
TRBJ2-7 - TRBV6-1 - CASSPQGYEQYF TGTGCCAGCAGTCCCCAGGGCTACGAGCAGTACTTC
TRBJ2-3 once TRBV5-6 TRBD2 CASSTGTRGTDTQYF TGTGCCAGCAGCACTGGGACTAGGGGGACAGATACGCAGTATTTT
TRBJ1-2 - TRBV6-5 TRBD1 CASSEQGAGGYTF TGTGCCAGCAGTGAACAGGGGGCCGGTGGCTACACCTTC
TRBJ2-1 - TRBV7-8 - CASSLAFLVYSYNEQFF TGTGCCAGCAGCTTAGCCTTTTTAGTATACTCCTACAATGAGCAGTTCTTC
TRBJ2-5 - TRBV7-2 TRBD1 CASSIDSDRGWAQETQYF TGTGCCAGCAGCATCGATTCGGACAGGGGATGGGCCCAAGAGACCCAGTACTTC
TRBJ2-7 - TRBV30 - CAWTPAYSYEQYF TGTGCCTGGACCCCAGCGTATTCCTACGAGCAGTACTTC
TRBJ2-2 - TRBV5-4 - CASSLHTGELFF TGTGCCAGCAGCCTTCACACCGGGGAGCTGTTTTTT
TRBJ1-2 - TRBV19 TRBD1 CASSIRTGGYTF TGTGCCAGTAGTATCCGGACAGGGGGCTACACCTTC
TRBJ2-1 - TRBV18 - CASSPPGIATRNEQFF TGTGCCAGCTCACCTCCCGGGATCGCAACACGCAATGAGCAGTTCTTC
TRBJ1-3 - TRBV25-1 - CASSVPQGVSGNTIYF TGTGCCAGCAGTGTCCCACAGGGTGTGTCCGGAAACACCATATATTTT
TRBJ2-1 - TRBV4-3 - CASSLRGAGGNEQFF TGCGCCAGCAGCCTCCGGGGGGCCGGAGGAAATGAGCAGTTCTTC
TRBJ2-3 - TRBV2 TRBD1 CAEQRRGGSDTQYF TGTGCCGAACAGAGGAGAGGGGGCTCAGATACGCAGTATTTT
TRBJ2-5 - TRBV4-2 - CASSQDGTRQETQYF TGTGCCAGCAGCCAAGATGGCACAAGACAAGAGACCCAGTACTTC
TRBJ1-5 - TRBV6-1 - CASQLNGQLNQPQHF TGTGCCAGCCAATTAAACGGACAGCTCAATCAGCCCCAGCATTTT
TRBJ2-2 - TRBV5-1 - CASSLVVFPTGELFF TGCGCCAGCAGCTTGGTAGTCTTCCCGACCGGGGAGCTGTTTTTT
TRBJ2-7 - TRBV10-3 TRBD2 CAISDEAGGPFGEQYF TGTGCCATCAGTGACGAAGCGGGAGGGCCGTTCGGAGAGCAGTACTTC
TRBJ2-2 - TRBV11-2 - CASSWDLRPGELFF TGTGCCAGCAGTTGGGACTTGCGGCCGGGGGAGCTGTTTTTT
TRBJ2-7 - TRBV30 TRBD1 CAWSAGQGPYEQYF TGTGCCTGGAGTGCGGGACAGGGCCCCTACGAGCAGTACTTC
TRBJ2-7 - TRBV2 TRBD1 CAIRDSNYEQYF TGTGCCATCCGGGACAGTAACTACGAGCAGTACTTC
TRBJ2-4 few TRBV5-4 - CVSSWGGGGIQYF TGTGTCAGCAGCTGGGGCGGGGGCGGCATTCAGTACTTC
TRBJ2-7 - TRBV29-1 TRBD2 CSVVSGRGYEQYF TGCAGCGTTGTGAGCGGGAGAGGCTACGAGCAGTACTTC
TRBJ2-1 - TRBV7-2 TRBD2 CASSLGAGGPYNEQFF TGTGCCAGCAGCTTAGGAGCGGGAGGGCCTTACAATGAGCAGTTCTTC
TRBJ2-3 - TRBV29-1 TRBD2 CSVGGVSGGAPDTQYF TGCAGCGTTGGAGGGGTGAGCGGGGGGGCCCCAGATACGCAGTATTTT
TRBJ2-1 - TRBV15 - CATSRAPLSEQFF TGTGCCACCAGCAGAGCCCCCCTCTCTGAGCAGTTCTTC
TRBJ2-7 - TRBV9 - CASSVSTSRDEQYF TGTGCCAGCAGCGTAAGTACTAGCAGGGACGAGCAGTACTTC
TRBJ1-2 - TRBV7-3 TRBD1 CASSRDRAFGYTF TGTGCCAGCAGCCGGGACAGGGCCTTTGGCTACACCTTC
TRBJ2-7 - TRBV27 TRBD1 CASSPHKGQLYEQYF TGTGCCAGCAGTCCACATAAGGGACAGCTCTACGAGCAGTACTTC
TRBJ1-3 - TRBV19 - CASSIGKASGNTIYF TGTGCCAGTAGTATAGGGAAAGCGTCTGGAAACACCATATATTTT
TRBJ1-3 few TRBV7-9 TRBD1 CASSVRQGSGNTIYF TGTGCCAGCAGCGTGAGACAGGGCTCTGGAAACACCATATATTTT
TRBJ1-1 - TRBV7-6 - CASSSKIGGGRGLVTEAFF TGTGCCAGCAGCTCCAAGATTGGGGGGGGGAGGGGTCTTGTCACTGAAGCTTTCTTT
TRBJ1-1 few TRBV6-1 TRBD1 CASRTTGLTEAFF TGTGCCAGCAGAACGACAGGGTTGACTGAAGCTTTCTTT